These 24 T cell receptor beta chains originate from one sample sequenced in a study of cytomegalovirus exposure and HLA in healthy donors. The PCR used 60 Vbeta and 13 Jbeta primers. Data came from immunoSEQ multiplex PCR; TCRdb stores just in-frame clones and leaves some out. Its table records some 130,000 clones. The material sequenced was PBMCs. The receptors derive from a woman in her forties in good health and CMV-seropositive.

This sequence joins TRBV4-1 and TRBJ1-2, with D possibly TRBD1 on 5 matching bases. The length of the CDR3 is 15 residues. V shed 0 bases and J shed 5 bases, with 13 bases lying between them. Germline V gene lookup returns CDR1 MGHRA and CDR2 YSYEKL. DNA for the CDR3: TGCGCCAGCAGCCAAGAGCCGGGGGTACATTATGGCTACACCTTC. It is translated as CASSQEPGVHYGYTF.

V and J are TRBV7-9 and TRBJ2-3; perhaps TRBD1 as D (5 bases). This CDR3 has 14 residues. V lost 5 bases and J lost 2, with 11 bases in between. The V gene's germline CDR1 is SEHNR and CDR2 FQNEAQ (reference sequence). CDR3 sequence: CASSTSGNTDTQYF. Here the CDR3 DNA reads TGTGCCAGCAGCACTTCAGGGAACACAGATACGCAGTATTTT.

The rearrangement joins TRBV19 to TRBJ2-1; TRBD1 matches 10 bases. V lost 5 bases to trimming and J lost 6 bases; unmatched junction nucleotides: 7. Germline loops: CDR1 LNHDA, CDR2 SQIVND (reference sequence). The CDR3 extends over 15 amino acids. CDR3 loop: CASSLGGTGVNEQFF. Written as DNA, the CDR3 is TGTGCCAGTAGTCTTGGGGGGACAGGGGTCAATGAGCAGTTCTTC.

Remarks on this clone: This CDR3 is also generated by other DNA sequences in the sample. This chain's CDR3 is CASRHSLIRRDYEQYF. The CDR3 DNA reads as TGTGCCAGCAGACACTCTCTTATACGCAGGGACTACGAGCAGTACTTC. This chain links TRBV5-6 with TRBJ2-7; D possibly corresponds to TRBD1 (5 bases). V was shortened by 5 bases and J by 3 bases, with 21 bases between the two germline ends. Germline V CDR1 and CDR2: SGHDT, YYEEEE. This CDR3 has 16 residues.

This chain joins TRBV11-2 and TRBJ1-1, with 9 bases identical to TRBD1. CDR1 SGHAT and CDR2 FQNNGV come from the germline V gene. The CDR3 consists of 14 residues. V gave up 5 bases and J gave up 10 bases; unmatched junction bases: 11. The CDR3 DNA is TGTGCCAGCAGCCGGACCGGGACAGGGTCGACAGCTTTCTTT. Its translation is CASSRTGTGSTAFF.

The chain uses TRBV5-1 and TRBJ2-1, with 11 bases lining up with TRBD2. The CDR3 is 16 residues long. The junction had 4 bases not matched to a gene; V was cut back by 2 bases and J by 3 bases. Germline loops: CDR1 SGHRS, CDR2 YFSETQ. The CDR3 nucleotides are TGCGCCAGCAGCTTAACCGGGACTAGCGGCTACAATGAGCAGTTCTTC. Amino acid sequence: CASSLTGTSGYNEQFF.

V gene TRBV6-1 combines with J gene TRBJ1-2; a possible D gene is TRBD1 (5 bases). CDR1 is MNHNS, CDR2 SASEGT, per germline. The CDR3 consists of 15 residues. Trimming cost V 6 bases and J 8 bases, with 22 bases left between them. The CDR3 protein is CASRDTGLWEGGYTF. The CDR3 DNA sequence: TGTGCCAGCAGGGACACGGGACTCTGGGAGGGAGGCTACACCTTC.

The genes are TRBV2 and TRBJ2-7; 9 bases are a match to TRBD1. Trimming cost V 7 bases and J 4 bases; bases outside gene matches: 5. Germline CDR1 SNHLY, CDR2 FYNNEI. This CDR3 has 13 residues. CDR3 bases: TGTGCCAGCAACCCGGACAGGGGTTACGAGCAGTACTTC. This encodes CASNPDRGYEQYF.

CDR3 nucleotide sequence: TGCGCCAGCAGGGGGGCCATCCTTCTAGGCAATGAGCAGTTCTTC. Translating it yields CASRGAILLGNEQFF. The chain combines TRBV5-1 with TRBJ2-1, with D possibly TRBD1 on 6 matching bases. Germline values: CDR1 SGHRS, CDR2 YFSETQ. The CDR3 length is 15 residues. V was trimmed by 5 bases and J by 6 bases, leaving 18 bases between them.

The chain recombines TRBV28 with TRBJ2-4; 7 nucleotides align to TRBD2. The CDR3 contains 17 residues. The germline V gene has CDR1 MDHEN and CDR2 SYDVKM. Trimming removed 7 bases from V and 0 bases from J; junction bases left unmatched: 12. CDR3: CASTSGGRRGAKNIQYF. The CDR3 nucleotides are TGTGCCAGCACCTCCGGGGGGAGAAGGGGAGCCAAAAACATTCAGTACTTC.

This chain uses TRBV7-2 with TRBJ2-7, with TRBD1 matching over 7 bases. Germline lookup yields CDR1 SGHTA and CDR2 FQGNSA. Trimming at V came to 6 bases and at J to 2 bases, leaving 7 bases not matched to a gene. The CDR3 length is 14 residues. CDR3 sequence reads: CASSHGQVAYEQYF. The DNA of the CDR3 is TGTGCCAGCAGTCACGGACAGGTTGCCTACGAGCAGTACTTC.

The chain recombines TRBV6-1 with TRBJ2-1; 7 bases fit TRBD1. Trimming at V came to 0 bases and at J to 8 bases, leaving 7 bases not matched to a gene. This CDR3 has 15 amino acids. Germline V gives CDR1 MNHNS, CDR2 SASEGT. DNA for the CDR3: TGTGCCAGCAGTGAAGCGACAGGGTGGTTGGATGAGCAGTTCTTC. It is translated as CASSEATGWLDEQFF.

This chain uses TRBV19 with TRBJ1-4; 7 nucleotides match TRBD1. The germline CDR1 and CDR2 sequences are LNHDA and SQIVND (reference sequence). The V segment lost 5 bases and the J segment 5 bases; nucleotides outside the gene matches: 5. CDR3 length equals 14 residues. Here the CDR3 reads CASSSQGWNEKLFF. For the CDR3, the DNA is TGTGCCAGTAGTTCACAGGGGTGGAATGAAAAACTGTTTTTT.

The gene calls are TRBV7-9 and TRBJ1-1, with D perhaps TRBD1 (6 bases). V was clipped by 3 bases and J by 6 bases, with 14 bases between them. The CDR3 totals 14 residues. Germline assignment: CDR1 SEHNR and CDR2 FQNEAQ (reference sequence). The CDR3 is CASSLLGTIAEAFF. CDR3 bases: TGTGCCAGCAGCTTGTTGGGGACAATCGCTGAAGCTTTCTTT.

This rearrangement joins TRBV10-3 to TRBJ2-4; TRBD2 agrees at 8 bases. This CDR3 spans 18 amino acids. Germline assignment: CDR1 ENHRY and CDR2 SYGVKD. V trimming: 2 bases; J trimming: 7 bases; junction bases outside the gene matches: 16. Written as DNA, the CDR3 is TGTGCCATCAGTGAGAGAGGCGTAGCGGGGAGGCCTGGGAACATTCAGTACTTC. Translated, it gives CAISERGVAGRPGNIQYF.

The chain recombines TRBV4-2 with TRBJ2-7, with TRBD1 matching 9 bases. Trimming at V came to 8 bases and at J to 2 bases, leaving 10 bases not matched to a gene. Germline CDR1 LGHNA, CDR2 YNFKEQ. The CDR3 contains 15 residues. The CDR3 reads CASAVSTGGTYEQYF. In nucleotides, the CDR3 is TGTGCCAGCGCCGTCTCGACAGGGGGTACCTACGAGCAGTACTTC.

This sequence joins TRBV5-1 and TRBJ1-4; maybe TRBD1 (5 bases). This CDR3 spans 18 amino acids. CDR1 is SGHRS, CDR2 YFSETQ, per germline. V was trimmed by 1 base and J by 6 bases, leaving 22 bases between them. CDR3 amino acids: CASSLIGPDGDLDEKLFF. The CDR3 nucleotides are TGCGCCAGCAGCTTGATCGGGCCCGACGGGGACTTAGATGAAAAACTGTTTTTT.

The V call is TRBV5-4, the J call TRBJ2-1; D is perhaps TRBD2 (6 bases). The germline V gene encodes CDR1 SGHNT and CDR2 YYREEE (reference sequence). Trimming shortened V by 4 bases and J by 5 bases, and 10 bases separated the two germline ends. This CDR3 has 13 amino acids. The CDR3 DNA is TGTGCCAGCAGCCTGACTAGGAACAATGAGCAGTTCTTC. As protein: CASSLTRNNEQFF.

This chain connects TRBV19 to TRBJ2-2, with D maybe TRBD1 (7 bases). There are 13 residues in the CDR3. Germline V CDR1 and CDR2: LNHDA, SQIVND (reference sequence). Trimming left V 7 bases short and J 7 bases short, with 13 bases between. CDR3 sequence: CASNAGGIGELFF. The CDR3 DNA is TGTGCCAGTAATGCAGGGGGGATCGGGGAGCTGTTTTTT.

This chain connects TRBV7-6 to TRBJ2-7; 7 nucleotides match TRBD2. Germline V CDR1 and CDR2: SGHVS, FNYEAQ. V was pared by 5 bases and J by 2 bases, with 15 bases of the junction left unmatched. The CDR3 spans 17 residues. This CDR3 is CASSPHPGREMPYEQYF. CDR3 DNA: TGTGCCAGCAGCCCACACCCCGGGCGGGAGATGCCCTACGAGCAGTACTTC.

The CDR3 sequence is CASSSQGRTEAFF. The CDR3 bases are TGTGCCAGCAGCTCGCAAGGGAGGACTGAAGCTTTCTTT. The chain is built from TRBV7-9 and TRBJ1-1; no definite D call. Germline V gives CDR1 SEHNR, CDR2 FQNEAQ (reference sequence). This CDR3 region has 13 residues. V was trimmed by 4 bases and J by 5 bases, leaving 11 bases between them.

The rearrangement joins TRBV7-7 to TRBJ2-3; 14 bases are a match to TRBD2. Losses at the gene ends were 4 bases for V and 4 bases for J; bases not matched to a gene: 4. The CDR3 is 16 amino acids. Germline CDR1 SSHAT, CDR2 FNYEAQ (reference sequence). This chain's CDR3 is CASSSGTSGRSDTQYF. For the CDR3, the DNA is TGTGCCAGCAGCTCTGGGACTAGCGGGAGATCAGATACGCAGTATTTT.

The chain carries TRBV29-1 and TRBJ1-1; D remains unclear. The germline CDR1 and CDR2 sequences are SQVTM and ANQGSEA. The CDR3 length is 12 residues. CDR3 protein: CSIIQTNTEAFF. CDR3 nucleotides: TGCAGTATAATACAGACGAACACTGAAGCTTTCTTT.

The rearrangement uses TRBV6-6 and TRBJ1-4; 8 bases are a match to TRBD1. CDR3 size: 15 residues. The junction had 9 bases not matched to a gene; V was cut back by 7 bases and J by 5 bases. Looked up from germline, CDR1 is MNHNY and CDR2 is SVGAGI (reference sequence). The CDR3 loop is CASTLEGTGNEKLFF. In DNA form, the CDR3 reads TGTGCCAGCACGCTCGAAGGGACAGGAAATGAAAAACTGTTTTTT.